This T cell receptor beta chain was recorded in a study of blood T cell repertoires in COVID-19. Study at large: Acute and convalescent COVID-19 specimens originated in the United States, Italy and Spain. Nucleic acid was either cDNA or gDNA, and it came from T cells, B-cell-depleted T cells, or PBMCs.

Patients from Seattle were sampled longitudinally, starting during active infection. CDR3 length: 16 amino acids. CDR1 SEHNR and CDR2 FQNEAQ come from the germline V gene (reference sequence). Trimming took off 1 base at V and 8 bases at J, with 20 bases between the two ends. Authors' processing steps: Estimation of nucleated cell counts was performed using reference gene primer amplification. Generated by immunoSEQ multiplex PCR, the TCRdb table keeps only in-frame clones and is missing some. V and J calls and clone size are those listed in that table; D and trimming were worked out from the DNA. The table has 230,000 or so clones, nearly 90% seen once.

The V gene is TRBV7-9, the J gene TRBJ1-2; unclear D gene. Sequenced material: peripheral blood. The sequence was obtained from an older woman with COVID-19, enrolled during active disease. The CDR3 here is CASSLEATVLYRGYTF. The DNA of the CDR3 is TGTGCCAGCAGCTTAGAGGCGACGGTACTATATCGGGGCTACACCTTC.